This TCR beta chain originates from a study of radiation and T cells in renal cell carcinoma. Here immunoSEQ multiplex PCR was the method, and the copy in TCRdb shows in-frame clones only, minus some. The table includes some 150,000 clones, 80% to 90% detected once. Time point in this sample: blood 4 weeks post-SBRT, at nephrectomy. Described treatment: 15 Gy SBRT to primary tumor, nephrectomy 4 weeks later. After SBRT, blood was collected at 2 and 4 weeks, plus baseline. Source: blood, taken from a patient whose treatment included radiotherapy and nephrectomy. The sequence came from a woman aged 45-60 years with renal cell carcinoma.

The CDR3 coding sequence is TGTGCCAGCTCAGAGACTGGGGGCACAGATACGCAGTATTTT. It translates to CASSETGGTDTQYF. The chain recombines TRBV18 with TRBJ2-3; D is unclear. The CDR3 loop spans 14 amino acids. Germline V gives CDR1 KGHSH, CDR2 LQKENI. V lost 5 bases to trimming and J lost 1 base, with 10 bases between them.